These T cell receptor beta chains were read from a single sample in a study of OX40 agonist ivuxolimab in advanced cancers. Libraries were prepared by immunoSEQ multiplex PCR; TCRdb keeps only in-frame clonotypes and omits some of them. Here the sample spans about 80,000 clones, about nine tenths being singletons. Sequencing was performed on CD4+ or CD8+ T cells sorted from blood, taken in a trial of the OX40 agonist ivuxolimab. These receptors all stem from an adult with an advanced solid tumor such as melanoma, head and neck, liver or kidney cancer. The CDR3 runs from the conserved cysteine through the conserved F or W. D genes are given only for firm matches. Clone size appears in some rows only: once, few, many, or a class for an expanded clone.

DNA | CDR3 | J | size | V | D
TGTGCCAGCAGTATTAATCCAGCTAACTATGGCTACACCTTC | CASSINPANYGYTF | TRBJ1-2 | - | TRBV19 | -
TGCGCCAGTGGGAGCGGGGACTCAGGTAATGAGCAGTTCTTC | CASGSGDSGNEQFF | TRBJ2-1 | - | TRBV4-1 | TRBD2
TGCGCCAGCAGCCCCAGACTAGCGGGGGGGCTCAATGAGCAGTTCTTC | CASSPRLAGGLNEQFF | TRBJ2-1 | once | TRBV4-1 | TRBD2
TGTGCCAGCAGTCCGGACGGAGACTATGGCTACACCTTC | CASSPDGDYGYTF | TRBJ1-2 | - | TRBV6-6 | -
TGTGCCAGCAGCCGGAATTTAGCAACTAATGAAAAACTGTTTTTT | CASSRNLATNEKLFF | TRBJ1-4 | - | TRBV14 | -
TGCGCCAGCAGCCCGACTAGCGGGGGGGCCGGAGCCCAAGAGACCCAGTACTTC | CASSPTSGGAGAQETQYF | TRBJ2-5 | - | TRBV4-1 | TRBD2
TGTGCCAGCTCACCAGGGGCAGGATGGGAAAAACTGTTTTTT | CASSPGAGWEKLFF | TRBJ1-4 | - | TRBV18 | -
TGTGCCAGCGAACGCCAGGGTAACACCGGGGAGCTGTTTTTT | CASERQGNTGELFF | TRBJ2-2 | - | TRBV2 | -
TGCGCCAGCAGCTTGGGGCGACAGACCTCTGGAAACACCATATATTTT | CASSLGRQTSGNTIYF | TRBJ1-3 | once | TRBV5-1 | -
TGTGCCAGCAGACTCGATATAACAACCGATGAAGCTTTCTTT | CASRLDITTDEAFF | TRBJ1-1 | - | TRBV6-5 | -
TGTGCCAGCAGCGTAGTAGGAGGGGCGGCCTCGAGGCCAACTGAAGCTTTCTTT | CASSVVGGAASRPTEAFF | TRBJ1-1 | - | TRBV9 | -
TGTGCCAGCAGCTTAGGCGGACTAGCGGGGCGGGACAATGAGCAGTTCTTC | CASSLGGLAGRDNEQFF | TRBJ2-1 | - | TRBV11-3 | TRBD2
TGTGCCAGCAGCTTGGTAGGGGGGGATGGCTACACCTTC | CASSLVGGDGYTF | TRBJ1-2 | few | TRBV5-4 | -
TGTGCCAGCAGCCACCACGGAGGGGGAACAGGGGTAAATACGCAGTATTTT | CASSHHGGGTGVNTQYF | TRBJ2-3 | - | TRBV14 | -
TGTGCCAGCAGTGGGACAGTTAACACCGGGGAGCTGTTTTTT | CASSGTVNTGELFF | TRBJ2-2 | - | TRBV2 | -
TGTGCCAGCAGCGTAGAGGCAGGGCCTGAAGCTTTCTTT | CASSVEAGPEAFF | TRBJ1-1 | - | TRBV9 | -
TGTGCCAGCAGCCGGAGGGGCGGATCCACAGATACGCAGTATTTT | CASSRRGGSTDTQYF | TRBJ2-3 | - | TRBV5-4 | -
TGTGCCAGCAGCTTTGGGGGGGCGAATTCTGATGGCTACACCTTC | CASSFGGANSDGYTF | TRBJ1-2 | - | TRBV5-4 | -
TGTGCCAGCAGCCGAGAGTTGGCAACAGATACGCAGTATTTT | CASSRELATDTQYF | TRBJ2-3 | - | TRBV4-2 | -
TGTGCCAGTACCCCAACGCGGGGACACTCTGGAAACACCATATATTTT | CASTPTRGHSGNTIYF | TRBJ1-3 | - | TRBV19 | -
TGTGCCAGCAGCGGGGGCTTGGCTGGAAACACCATATATTTT | CASSGGLAGNTIYF | TRBJ1-3 | once | TRBV5-5 | -
TGTGCCAGCACCTTGACGGCGAACTATGGCTACACCTTC | CASTLTANYGYTF | TRBJ1-2 | - | TRBV6-1 | -
TGTGCCAGCGCCAGCTCTCCGGGACTTCGCACAGATACGCAGTATTTT | CASASSPGLRTDTQYF | TRBJ2-3 | - | TRBV2 | -
TGTGCCAGCAGCTTAGAGTTTCAGTGGTCCTCCAACACCATATATTTT | CASSLEFQWSSNTIYF | TRBJ1-3 | - | TRBV7-2 | -
TGCGCCAGCAGCTTATCTACTAGCGGGAAAACCGGGGAGCTGTTTTTT | CASSLSTSGKTGELFF | TRBJ2-2 | few | TRBV5-1 | TRBD2
TGTGCCACCAGCAGCAAAGGACTCGGGGGATCTGGAAACACCATATATTTT | CATSSKGLGGSGNTIYF | TRBJ1-3 | - | TRBV15 | -
TGTGCCAGTAGCTCAACAACAGGGACCACTGAAGCTTTCTTT | CASSSTTGTTEAFF | TRBJ1-1 | - | TRBV19 | -
TGTGCCAGCAGCTTGGAAGGGAGGATGAACACTGAAGCTTTCTTT | CASSLEGRMNTEAFF | TRBJ1-1 | - | TRBV5-4 | -
TGTGCCAGCAGTCTAGGGGGGGCCCGGGGCTACACCTTC | CASSLGGARGYTF | TRBJ1-2 | - | TRBV6-5 | -
TGTGCCAGCAGACAGACCATGGGAGGGCGGAATCAGCCCCAGCATTTT | CASRQTMGGRNQPQHF | TRBJ1-5 | - | TRBV27 | -
TGTGCCAGCAGCTTACCCGGCCAAACACCCCTCCACTTT | CASSLPGQTPLHF | TRBJ1-6 | - | TRBV11-2 | -
TGCGCCAGCAGCTTGTATCAACAGGCCTATGGCTACACCTTC | CASSLYQQAYGYTF | TRBJ1-2 | - | TRBV5-1 | -
TGCGCCAGCAGTGTCCAGGGGTGGGGAGCTTTCTTT | CASSVQGWGAFF | TRBJ1-1 | - | TRBV10-2 | -
TGTGCCAGTAGTTTCTTCGGCAGGGGCGGAGAGACCCAGTACTTC | CASSFFGRGGETQYF | TRBJ2-5 | - | TRBV19 | -
TGTGCCAGCACTTGGCAGGCTAACACCGGGGAGCTGTTTTTT | CASTWQANTGELFF | TRBJ2-2 | - | TRBV6-1 | -
TGCGCCAGCAGCTTCTACGGATCTAACTATGGCTACACCTTC | CASSFYGSNYGYTF | TRBJ1-2 | - | TRBV5-1 | -
TGTGCCAGCAGTGGTTTACCGGGACAGGGGGCCTATAGCTCTGGGGCCAACGTCCTGACTTTC | CASSGLPGQGAYSSGANVLTF | TRBJ2-6 | once | TRBV2 | TRBD1
TGTGCCAGCCCAAAAAACAGGGTTGAAAATGAGCAGTTCTTC | CASPKNRVENEQFF | TRBJ2-1 | - | TRBV27 | -
- | CASSKAWGVGNTIYF | TRBJ1-3 | - | TRBV21-1 | -
TGTGCCAGCAGCGCGCACAAGAACACTGAAGCTTTCTTT | CASSAHKNTEAFF | TRBJ1-1 | - | TRBV11-2 | -
TGTGCCAGCAGCCGAAGGACAGGGGATGAAAAACTGTTTTTT | CASSRRTGDEKLFF | TRBJ1-4 | - | TRBV7-9 | TRBD1
TGTGCCAGCAGGCAAAACCGGGACTTAGCCGGGGAGCTGTTTTTT | CASRQNRDLAGELFF | TRBJ2-2 | - | TRBV7-9 | -
TGCGCCAGCAGACCCTTAGCGGGTACGTCCCACAATGAGCAGTTCTTC | CASRPLAGTSHNEQFF | TRBJ2-1 | - | TRBV5-1 | TRBD2
TGTGCCAGCAGCTTAGTTGCAGGGGCCCTCGAGCAGTACTTC | CASSLVAGALEQYF | TRBJ2-7 | - | TRBV7-2 | -
TGTGCCAGCAGTTTAGGGGCGCGTGACACCGGGGAGCTGTTTTTT | CASSLGARDTGELFF | TRBJ2-2 | once | TRBV28 | -
TGTGCCATCAGTGGGGGGCAGGGAGGACAGCCCCAGCATTTT | CAISGGQGGQPQHF | TRBJ1-5 | - | TRBV10-3 | -
TGTGCCAGCCAAAAGCGGGAGTCGTACGAGCAGTACTTC | CASQKRESYEQYF | TRBJ2-7 | - | TRBV27 | TRBD2
TGTGCCTGGGCCAGGGGGACCTACGAGCAGTACTTC | CAWARGTYEQYF | TRBJ2-7 | few | TRBV30 | TRBD1
TGTGCCAGTAGTAAGGCGGGCGGGAGAGCTTTCTTT | CASSKAGGRAFF | TRBJ1-1 | - | TRBV19 | -
TGTGCCAGCAGTCGACAGCAGGTGAGCACTGAAGCTTTCTTT | CASSRQQVSTEAFF | TRBJ1-1 | - | TRBV6-5 | -
TGTGCCAGCACCTCACGGCCTACGGGGCCCAATGAGCAGTTCTTC | CASTSRPTGPNEQFF | TRBJ2-1 | - | TRBV6-5 | -